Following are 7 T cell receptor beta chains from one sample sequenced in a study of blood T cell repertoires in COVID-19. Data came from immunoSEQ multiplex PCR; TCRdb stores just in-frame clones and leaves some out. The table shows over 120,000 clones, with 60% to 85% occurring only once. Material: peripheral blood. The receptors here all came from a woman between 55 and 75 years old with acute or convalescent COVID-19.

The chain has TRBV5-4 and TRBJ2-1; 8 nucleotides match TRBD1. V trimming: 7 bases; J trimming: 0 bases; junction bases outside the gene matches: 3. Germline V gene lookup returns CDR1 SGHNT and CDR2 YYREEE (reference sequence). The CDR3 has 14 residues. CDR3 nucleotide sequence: TGTGCCAGCCACGGACAGGGCTCCTACAATGAGCAGTTCTTC. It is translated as CASHGQGSYNEQFF.

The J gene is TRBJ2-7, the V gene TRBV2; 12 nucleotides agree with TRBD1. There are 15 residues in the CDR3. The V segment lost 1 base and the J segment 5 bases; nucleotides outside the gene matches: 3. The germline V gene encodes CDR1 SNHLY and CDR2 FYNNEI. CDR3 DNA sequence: TGTGCCAGCAGTGAAGTTGGGACAGGGGGCGACGAGCAGTACTTC. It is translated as CASSEVGTGGDEQYF. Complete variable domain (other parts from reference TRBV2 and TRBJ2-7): EPEVTQTPSHQVTQMGQEVILRCVPISNHLYFYWYRQILGQKVEFLVSFYNNEISEKSEIFDDQFSVERPDGSNFTLKIRSTKLEDSAMYFCASSEVGTGGDEQYFGPGTRLTVT.

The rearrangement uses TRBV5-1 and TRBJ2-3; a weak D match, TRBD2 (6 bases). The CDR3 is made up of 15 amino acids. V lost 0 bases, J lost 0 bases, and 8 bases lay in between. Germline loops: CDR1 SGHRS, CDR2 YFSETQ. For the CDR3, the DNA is TGCGCCAGCAGCTTGGCAGGGACTAGCACAGATACGCAGTATTTT. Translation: CASSLAGTSTDTQYF.

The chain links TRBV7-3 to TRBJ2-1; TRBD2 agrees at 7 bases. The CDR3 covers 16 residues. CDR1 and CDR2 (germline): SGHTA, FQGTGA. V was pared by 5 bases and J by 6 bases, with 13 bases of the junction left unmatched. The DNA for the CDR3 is TGTGCCAGCAGCATCCTCTGGCGGGGGAGGCCCAATGAGCAGTTCTTC. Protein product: CASSILWRGRPNEQFF.

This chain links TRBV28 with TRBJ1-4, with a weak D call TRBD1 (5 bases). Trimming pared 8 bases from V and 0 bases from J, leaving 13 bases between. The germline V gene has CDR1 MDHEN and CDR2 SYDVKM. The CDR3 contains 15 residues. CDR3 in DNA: TGTGCCAGCTCGACAGCCGCAGCAACTAATGAAAAACTGTTTTTT. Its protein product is CASSTAAATNEKLFF.

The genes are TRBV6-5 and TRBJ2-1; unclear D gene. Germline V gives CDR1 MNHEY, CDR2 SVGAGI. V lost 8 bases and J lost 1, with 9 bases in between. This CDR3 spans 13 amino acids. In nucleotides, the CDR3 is TGTGCCAGCCAGGCCCTATCCTACAATGAGCAGTTCTTC. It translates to CASQALSYNEQFF.

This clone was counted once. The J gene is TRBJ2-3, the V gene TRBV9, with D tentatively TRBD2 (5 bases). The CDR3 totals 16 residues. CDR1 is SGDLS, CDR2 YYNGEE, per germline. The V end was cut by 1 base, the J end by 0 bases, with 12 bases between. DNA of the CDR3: TGTGCCAGCAGCGTAAGTAGCGTCCCTAGCACAGATACGCAGTATTTT. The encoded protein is CASSVSSVPSTDTQYF.